Described below is a single T cell receptor beta chain sequence and its context. Its antigen is not identified. This sample was taken from a study of T cells in localized non-small cell lung cancer. General observations from the study: Highest T cell clonality was seen in uninvolved adjacent lung, surpassing that measured in tumor. Heterogeneity remains possible, as sequencing covered one tumor region only. Adjacent lung had a median around 50 of the 100 largest tumor clones.

This CDR3 region has 15 residues. Unmatched junction bases numbered 8, after V lost 6 bases and J lost 0 bases. The germline V gene has CDR1 MNHNS and CDR2 SASEGT. Sequencing used immunoSEQ multiplex PCR; TCRdb keeps in-frame clones, though not all of them. The sample records some 71,000 clones, roughly four fifths being singletons. Here the sequenced sample was peripheral blood, taken before any cancer treatment. This TCR derives from a female donor over 55 with stage I lung adenocarcinoma. V usage is TRBV6-1 and J usage is TRBJ2-7, with 7 bases aligning to TRBD1. CDR3 bases: TGTGCCAGCAGAGGGGACAGCTTATACTCCTACGAGCAGTACTTC. Its protein product is CASRGDSLYSYEQYF.